Listed here is a single TCR beta chain. Antigen unknown. This sample was included in a study of OX40 agonist ivuxolimab in advanced cancers. The wider study: Melanoma, hepatocellular carcinoma, head and neck or renal cell cancer occurred in dose-escalation patients. Among those treated, three patients had partial responses, one with hepatocellular carcinoma and two with cutaneous melanoma. Study-wide results and caveats: Some nonresponders also had low normalized T-cell clonal expansion.

Between the trimmed V and J ends, which lost 6 bases and 10 bases, there was a span of 16 bases. The CDR3 totals 13 residues. The germline V gene encodes CDR1 MNHEY and CDR2 SMNVEV (reference sequence). Clones were sequenced by immunoSEQ multiplex PCR, and TCRdb holds only the in-frame ones, with some missing. The data contain fewer than 85,000 clones, around four fifths of them singletons. The rearrangement links TRBV27 to TRBJ1-5; D is ambiguous. This sample comprised CD4+ or CD8+ T cells sorted from blood, obtained in a trial of the OX40 agonist ivuxolimab. The TCR sequence derives from an adult with an advanced solid tumor such as melanoma, head and neck, liver or kidney cancer. CDR3: CASSQGPRLPQHF. For the CDR3, the DNA is TGTGCCAGCAGCCAAGGACCGAGGCTACCCCAGCATTTT.